The following is a T cell receptor (beta chain) sequence with its context. V was clipped by 6 bases and J by 11 bases; unmatched bases: 4. The CDR3 runs 12 residues. CDR1 is ENHRY and CDR2 is SYGVKD in the germline V gene. Original analysis: Estimation of nucleated cell counts relied on the amplification of reference gene primers. Using immunoSEQ multiplex PCR, the repertoire was profiled, and TCRdb retains in-frame clones only, with some absent. The V and J calls and clone size are taken from that table; D and trimming were inferred from the DNA. The table lists roughly 260,000 clones, 90% to 95% of them singletons. The data derive from a study of blood T cell repertoires in COVID-19.

What was sequenced was PBMCs or T cells enriched from blood (not recorded which). The sequence came from a woman aged 18-29 years who had recovered from COVID-19. The chain carries TRBV10-3 and TRBJ1-6; 7 bases line up with TRBD1. In DNA form, the CDR3 reads TGTGCCATCAGCGACAGGGTGGCACCCCTCCACTTT. It codes for CAISDRVAPLHF.